The 9 T cell receptor beta chains below all came from one sample that was sequenced in a study of T cells in Graves' hyperthyroidism and ophthalmopathy. TCR beta CDR3 regions were amplified from RNA transcripts. The HTBI set primed first-round TCR CDR3 RT-PCR. TCRdb recomputed calls from the multiplex PCR reads with MiXCR, one row per CDR3 protein. The sample holds 700,000 or so distinct CDR3 sequences; about 14% are singletons and the top ten take approximately 13%. The specimen sequenced was blood. The receptor source for this set is a woman aged 50 to 65 with Graves' ophthalmopathy.

The rearrangement uses TRBV6-5 and TRBJ2-7; the D gene could be TRBD1 or TRBD2 (5 bases each). The CDR3 contains 18 residues. Germline loops: CDR1 MNHEY, CDR2 SVGAGI. Trimming left V 1 base short and J 1 base short, with 20 bases between. CDR3 region: CASSYFGTPAGASYEQYF. CDR3 coding DNA: TGTGCCAGCAGTTACTTCGGGACCCCAGCCGGGGCGTCCTACGAGCAGTACTTC.

The chain joins TRBV6-2 or TRBV6-3 to TRBJ2-5, with TRBD1 matching 7 bases. V trimming: 4 bases; J trimming: 10 bases; junction bases outside the gene matches: 21. The CDR3 loop spans 17 amino acids. Per germline, CDR1 MNHEY and CDR2 SVGEGT. CDR3 sequence: CASSSRARTGYKRVQYF. Written as DNA, the CDR3 is TGTGCCAGCAGTTCCCGAGCCCGGACAGGTTACAAGAGAGTCCAGTACTTC.

Ten or more counts support this clonotype. This chain uses TRBV6-6 with TRBJ2-5; TRBD2 is a possible D gene (6 bases). CDR3 length equals 15 residues. The germline V gene has CDR1 MNHNY and CDR2 SVGAGI (reference sequence). Trimming removed 0 bases from V and 5 bases from J, with 13 bases in between. The CDR3 DNA is TGTGCCAGCAGTTACTCTAGCGGAGTGGGGGAGACCCAGTACTTC. Translated, it gives CASSYSSGVGETQYF.

This clonotype was seen a few times. The chain is built from TRBV15 and TRBJ2-6; perhaps TRBD2 as D (5 bases). The germline V and J ends were trimmed by 3 bases and 2 bases, with 8 bases remaining between them. CDR1 is LNHNV, CDR2 YYDKDF, per germline (reference sequence). This CDR3 contains 15 residues. CDR3 sequence: CATSREEAGANVLTF. CDR3 in DNA: TGTGCCACCAGCAGGGAGGAGGCTGGGGCCAACGTCCTGACTTTC.

This clonotype appeared many times. V gene TRBV6-1 combines with J gene TRBJ1-1, with a weak D call TRBD1 (5 bases). Trimming cost V 6 bases and J 5 bases, with 25 bases left between them. Germline assignment: CDR1 MNHNS and CDR2 SASEGT. The CDR3 loop spans 17 amino acids. CDR3 in amino acids: CASSALSGIIIQTEAFF. CDR3 DNA: TGTGCCAGCAGCGCCCTCTCAGGGATTATTATACAGACTGAAGCTTTCTTT.

V is TRBV4-1 and J is TRBJ1-1, with unresolved D. CDR1 and CDR2 from the germline V gene are MGHRA and YSYEKL. The CDR3 contains 15 residues. V was cut by 1 base and J by 4 bases, with 13 bases left in between. The CDR3 reads CASSQVRARTTEAFF. CDR3 DNA: TGCGCCAGCAGCCAAGTAAGGGCCCGAACCACTGAAGCTTTCTTT.

The genes are TRBV10-3 and TRBJ2-7, with D possibly being TRBD2 (6 bases). Trimming took 5 bases from V and 2 from J, leaving 13 bases between them. The V gene's germline CDR1 is ENHRY and CDR2 SYGVKD. The CDR3 length is 14 residues. The CDR3 protein is CAISLGTYAYEQYF. DNA for the CDR3: TGTGCCATCAGTTTAGGGACTTACGCCTACGAGCAGTACTTC.

This clonotype was seen many times. The V and J genes are TRBV4-1 and TRBJ2-7; D unresolved. Germline V gene sequence: CDR1 MGHRA, CDR2 YSYEKL. V gave up 0 bases and J gave up 0 bases, with 6 bases separating them. This CDR3 is built from 14 residues. The CDR3 nucleotides read TGCGCCAGCAGCCAAGAGGCCCGCTCCTACGAGCAGTACTTC. It is translated as CASSQEARSYEQYF.

This chain uses TRBV7-2 with TRBJ2-5; 7 nucleotides agree with TRBD2. The CDR3 covers 15 residues. With V trimmed by 2 bases and J by 5 bases, 8 bases remained unmatched. CDR1 is SGHTA and CDR2 is FQGNSA in the germline V gene. In DNA, the CDR3 is TGTGCCAGCAGCTTAAGTCGGGTGGGAGGGGAGACCCAGTACTTC. Residues: CASSLSRVGGETQYF.